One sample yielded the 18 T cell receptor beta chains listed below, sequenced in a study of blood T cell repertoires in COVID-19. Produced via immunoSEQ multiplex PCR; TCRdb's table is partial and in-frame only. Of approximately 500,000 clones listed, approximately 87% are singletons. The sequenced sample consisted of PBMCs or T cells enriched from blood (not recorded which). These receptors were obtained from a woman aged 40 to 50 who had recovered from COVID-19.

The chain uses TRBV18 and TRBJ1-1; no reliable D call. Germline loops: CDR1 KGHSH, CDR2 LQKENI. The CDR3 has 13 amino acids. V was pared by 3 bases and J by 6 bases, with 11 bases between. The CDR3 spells CASSPSGYAEAFF. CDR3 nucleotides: TGTGCCAGCTCACCCTCCGGGTACGCTGAAGCTTTCTTT.

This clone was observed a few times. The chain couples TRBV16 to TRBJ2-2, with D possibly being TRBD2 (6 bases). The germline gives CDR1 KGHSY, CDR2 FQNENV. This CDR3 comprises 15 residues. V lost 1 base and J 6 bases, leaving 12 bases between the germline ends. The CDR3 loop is CASSQWDLLSGELFF. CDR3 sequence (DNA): TGTGCCAGCAGCCAATGGGACTTATTGTCCGGGGAGCTGTTTTTT.

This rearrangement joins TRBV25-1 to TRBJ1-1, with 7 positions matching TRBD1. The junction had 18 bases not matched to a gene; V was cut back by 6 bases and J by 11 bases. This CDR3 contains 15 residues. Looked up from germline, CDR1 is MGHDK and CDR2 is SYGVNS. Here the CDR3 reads CASRGWDSTGVRAFF. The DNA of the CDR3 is TGTGCCAGCAGGGGATGGGATAGTACAGGGGTAAGGGCTTTCTTT.

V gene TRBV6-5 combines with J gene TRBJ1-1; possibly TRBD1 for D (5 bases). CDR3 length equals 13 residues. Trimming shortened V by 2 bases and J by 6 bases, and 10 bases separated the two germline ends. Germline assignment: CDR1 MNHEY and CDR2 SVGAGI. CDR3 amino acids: CASSYVGRSEAFF. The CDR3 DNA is TGTGCCAGCAGTTACGTGGGGCGGTCTGAAGCTTTCTTT.

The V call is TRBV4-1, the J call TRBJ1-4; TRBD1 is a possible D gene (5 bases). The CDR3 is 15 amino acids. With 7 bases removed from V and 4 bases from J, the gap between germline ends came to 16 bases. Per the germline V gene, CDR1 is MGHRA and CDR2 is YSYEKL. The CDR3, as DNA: TGCGCCAGCAAAATAGGATGGGGGGGTAATGAAAAACTGTTTTTT. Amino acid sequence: CASKIGWGGNEKLFF.

The CDR3 bases are TGTGCCAGCTTATCGGAGATGAACACTGAAGCTTTCTTT. This translates into CASLSEMNTEAFF. This rearrangement joins TRBV18 to TRBJ1-1, with D unresolved. The V gene lost 7 bases and the J gene lost 0 bases, with 9 bases spanning the gap. Germline V gene sequence: CDR1 KGHSH, CDR2 LQKENI. CDR3 length: 13 residues. The whole variable domain, remainder taken from reference TRBV18 and TRBJ1-1, is NAGVMQNPRHLVRRRGQEARLRCSPMKGHSHVYWYRQLPEEGLKFMVYLQKENIIDESGMPKERFSAEFPKEGPSILRIQQVVRGDSAAYFCASLSEMNTEAFFGQGTRLTVV.

CDR3 coding DNA: TGCGCCAGCAGCCAAGATGATTTGGCGGGAGAACGCAATGAGCAGTTCTTC. Translated, it gives CASSQDDLAGERNEQFF. The V and J genes are TRBV4-3 and TRBJ2-1; 7 nucleotides match TRBD2. CDR1 LGHNA and CDR2 YSLEER come from the germline V gene. This CDR3 comprises 17 residues. The V gene end was trimmed by 0 bases and the J gene end by 6 bases; junction bases not matched to a gene: 11.

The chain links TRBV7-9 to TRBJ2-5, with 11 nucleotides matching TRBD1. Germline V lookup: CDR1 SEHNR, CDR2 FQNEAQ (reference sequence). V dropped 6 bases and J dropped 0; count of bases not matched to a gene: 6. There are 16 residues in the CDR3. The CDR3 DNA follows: TGTGCCAGCAGTTCCCGGGACAGGGGGTACCAAGAGACCCAGTACTTC. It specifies CASSSRDRGYQETQYF.

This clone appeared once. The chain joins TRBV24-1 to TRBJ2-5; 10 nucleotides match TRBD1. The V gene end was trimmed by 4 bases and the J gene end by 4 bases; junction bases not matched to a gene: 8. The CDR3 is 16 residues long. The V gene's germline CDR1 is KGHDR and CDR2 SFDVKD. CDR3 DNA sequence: TGTGCCACCAGTGAGGGGACAGGGGTGCACAGAGAGACCCAGTACTTC. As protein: CATSEGTGVHRETQYF.

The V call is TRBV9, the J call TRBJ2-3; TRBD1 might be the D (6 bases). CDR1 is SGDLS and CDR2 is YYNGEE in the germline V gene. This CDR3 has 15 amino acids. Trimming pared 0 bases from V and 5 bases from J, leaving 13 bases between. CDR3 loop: CASSVVTGHGDTQYF. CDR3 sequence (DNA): TGTGCCAGCAGCGTAGTGACAGGTCACGGAGATACGCAGTATTTT. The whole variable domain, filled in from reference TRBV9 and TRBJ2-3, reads DSGVTQTPKHLITATGQRVTLRCSPRSGDLSVYWYQQSLDQGLQFLIQYYNGEERAKGNILERFSAQQFPDLHSELNLSSLELGDSALYFCASSVVTGHGDTQYFGPGTRLTVL.

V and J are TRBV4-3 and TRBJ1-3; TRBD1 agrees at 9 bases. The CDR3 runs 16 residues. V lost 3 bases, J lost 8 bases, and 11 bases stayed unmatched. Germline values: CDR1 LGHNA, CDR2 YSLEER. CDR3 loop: CASSQAHPGQGYTIYF. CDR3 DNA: TGCGCCAGCAGCCAGGCGCATCCGGGACAGGGTTACACCATATATTTT.

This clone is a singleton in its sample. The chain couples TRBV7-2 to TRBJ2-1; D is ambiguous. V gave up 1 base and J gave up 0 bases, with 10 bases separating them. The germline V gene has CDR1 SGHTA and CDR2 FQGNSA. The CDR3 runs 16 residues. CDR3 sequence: CASSLDALSSYNEQFF. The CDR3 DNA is TGTGCCAGCAGCTTAGATGCCCTTAGCTCCTACAATGAGCAGTTCTTC.

CDR3 sequence: CASSRASGNIQYF. CDR3 DNA: TGTGCCAGCAGTCGGGCTAGCGGTAACATTCAGTACTTC. The chain is built from TRBV6-5 and TRBJ2-4; 7 bases are shared with TRBD2. Germline values: CDR1 MNHEY, CDR2 SVGAGI. The junction had 5 bases not matched to a gene; V was cut back by 5 bases and J by 7 bases. CDR3 length: 13 residues.

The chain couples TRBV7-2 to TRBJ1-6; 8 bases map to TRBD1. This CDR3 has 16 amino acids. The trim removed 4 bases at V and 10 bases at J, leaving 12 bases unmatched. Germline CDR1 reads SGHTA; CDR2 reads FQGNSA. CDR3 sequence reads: CASSSNPTGGGSPLHF. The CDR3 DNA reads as TGTGCCAGCAGCTCCAATCCTACAGGGGGAGGGTCACCCCTCCACTTT.

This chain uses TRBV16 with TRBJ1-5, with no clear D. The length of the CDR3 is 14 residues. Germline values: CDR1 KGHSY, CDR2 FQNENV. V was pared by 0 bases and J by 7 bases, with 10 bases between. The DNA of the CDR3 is TGTGCCAGCAGCCAATCAGGAGGTGCGCAGCCCCAGCATTTT. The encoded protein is CASSQSGGAQPQHF.

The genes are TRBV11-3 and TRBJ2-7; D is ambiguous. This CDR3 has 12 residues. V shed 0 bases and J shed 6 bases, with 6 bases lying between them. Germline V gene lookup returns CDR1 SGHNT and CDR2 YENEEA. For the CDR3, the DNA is TGTGCCAGCAGCTTAGAATCCCGCGAGCAGTACTTC. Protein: CASSLESREQYF.

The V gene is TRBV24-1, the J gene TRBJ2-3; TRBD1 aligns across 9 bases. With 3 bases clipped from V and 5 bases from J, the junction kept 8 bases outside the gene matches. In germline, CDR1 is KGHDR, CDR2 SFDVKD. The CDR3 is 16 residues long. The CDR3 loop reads CATSDRGQGYGDTQYF. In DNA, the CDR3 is TGTGCCACCAGTGATCGCGGACAGGGGTACGGAGATACGCAGTATTTT.

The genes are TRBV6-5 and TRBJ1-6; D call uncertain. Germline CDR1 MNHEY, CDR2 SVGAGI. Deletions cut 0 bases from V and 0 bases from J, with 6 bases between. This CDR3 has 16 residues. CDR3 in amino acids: CASSYSRVSYNSPLHF. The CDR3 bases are TGTGCCAGCAGTTACTCCCGAGTCTCCTATAATTCACCCCTCCACTTT.